This TCR beta chain originates from a study of lymphopenia after photon versus proton radiotherapy. The protocol was immunoSEQ multiplex PCR, while the TCRdb copy is restricted to in-frame clones and leaves out a portion. The sample has 50,000 or so clones; approximately 92% are singletons. This CDR3 spans 19 amino acids. Trimming removed 1 base from V and 2 bases from J; junction bases left unmatched: 13. CDR1 is SGHTA, CDR2 FQGTGA, per germline. The count of this clone is one. The chain is built from TRBV7-3 and TRBJ1-2; 10 bases line up with TRBD1. This TCR was sampled from a woman aged 40 to 49 with cholangiocarcinoma. Sequencing used peripheral blood, obtained from a patient treated with photon-based radiotherapy. CDR3 in DNA: TGTGCCAGCAGCTTAAGGTACTGGCGGGACAGGGGTAAGAACTATGGCTACACCTTC. Translation: CASSLRYWRDRGKNYGYTF.